Listed here are 12 T cell receptor beta chains from one sample, sequenced in a study of response to subunit inactivated influenza vaccine. TCRdb called the RT-PCR reads again in MiXCR, with one record for every CDR3 protein. The data contain more than 700,000 distinct CDR3 sequences, 21% of them singletons. This specimen consisted of PBMCs from blood, obtained roughly 5 days after vaccination. The receptors come from a man over 45 who received an inactivated influenza vaccine.

This sequence joins TRBV6-1 and TRBJ2-7; no firm D call. V was clipped by 5 bases and J by 6 bases, with 17 bases between them. The CDR3 is 14 residues long. Germline V gene lookup returns CDR1 MNHNS and CDR2 SASEGT. The DNA of the CDR3 is TGTGCCAGCAGTCTCGTTGGACGGCTGGGCGAGCAGTACTTC. Its protein product is CASSLVGRLGEQYF.

This clonotype was detected only a few times. This sequence joins TRBV20-1 and TRBJ2-5; 12 bases line up with TRBD2. There are 15 residues in the CDR3. Germline V lookup: CDR1 DFQATT, CDR2 SNEGSKA (reference sequence). With 6 bases clipped from V and 2 bases from J, the junction kept 7 bases outside the gene matches. The CDR3 nucleotides are TGCAGTGCCGCTCCAGGGACTAGCGGGCAAGAGACCCAGTACTTC. This encodes CSAAPGTSGQETQYF.

This clonotype was observed a few times. The J gene is TRBJ2-7, the V gene TRBV5-1; TRBD1 is a possible D gene (5 bases). Germline V gene data show CDR1 as SGHRS and CDR2 as YFSETQ. V lost 4 bases and J lost 4, with 18 bases in between. CDR3 length: 15 amino acids. CDR3 amino acids: CASSQGRSAYYEQYF. CDR3 DNA sequence: TGCGCCAGCAGCCAGGGTAGGTCCGCATATTACGAGCAGTACTTC.

The gene calls are TRBV11-1 and TRBJ2-2; 8 positions agree with TRBD1. This CDR3 has 18 residues. Germline-derived CDR1 and CDR2 are SGHAT and FQDESV (reference sequence). V gave up 5 bases and J gave up 4 bases; unmatched junction bases: 15. The DNA of the CDR3 is TGTGCCAGCAGCCCTTATCCCGGGCGACAGGGGATCACCGGGGAGCTGTTTTTT. Translated: CASSPYPGRQGITGELFF.

This clonotype was found a few times. The J gene is TRBJ2-1, the V gene TRBV25-1; D may match TRBD1 or TRBD2 (6 bases each). V was pared by 4 bases and J by 11 bases, with 18 bases between. This CDR3 has 14 amino acids. Germline-derived CDR1 and CDR2 are MGHDK and SYGVNS. The DNA of the CDR3 is TGTGCCAGCAGTGCGCGGGACAAACCGGGGAAGCAGTTCTTC. It translates to CASSARDKPGKQFF. The complete variable domain, with remaining parts taken from reference TRBV25-1 and TRBJ2-1, reads EADIYQTPRYLVIGTGKKITLECSQTMGHDKMYWYQQDPGMELHLIHYSYGVNSTEKGDLSSESTVSRIRTEHFPLTLESARPSHTSQYLCASSARDKPGKQFFGPGTRLTVL.

The chain combines TRBV20-1 with TRBJ2-2; D may be TRBD2 (6 bases). The CDR3 loop spans 15 amino acids. The germline gives CDR1 DFQATT, CDR2 SNEGSKA (reference sequence). Trimming took 5 bases from V and 8 from J, leaving 21 bases between them. The CDR3 loop is CSARPGGRRMGELFF. CDR3 bases: TGCAGTGCTCGCCCCGGGGGTCGAAGGATGGGGGAGCTGTTTTTT.

This chain links TRBV7-8 with TRBJ2-2, with 13 bases that match TRBD2. Germline loops: CDR1 SGHVS, CDR2 FQNEAQ. The CDR3 is 17 residues long. J lost 5 bases, V lost 5 bases, and 8 bases had no gene match. CDR3 sequence reads: CASSITSGGARTGELFF. In DNA, the CDR3 is TGTGCCAGCAGCATCACTAGCGGGGGGGCCCGAACCGGGGAGCTGTTTTTT.

This clonotype appeared a few times. The rearrangement links TRBV5-1 to TRBJ2-5; maybe TRBD2 (5 bases). The CDR3 loop spans 13 amino acids. Germline V lookup: CDR1 SGHRS, CDR2 YFSETQ. The V gene lost 4 bases and the J gene lost 6 bases, with 13 bases spanning the gap. The CDR3 coding sequence is TGCGCCAGCAGCCTGGAGGCCAGTAAGACCCAGTACTTC. It specifies CASSLEASKTQYF.

The chain joins TRBV6-1 to TRBJ1-1; 9 bases are shared with TRBD1. Trimming removed 4 bases from V and 11 bases from J; junction bases left unmatched: 14. Germline CDR1 is MNHNS and CDR2 is SASEGT. This CDR3 is built from 15 residues. CDR3 coding DNA: TGTGCCAGCAGTGCACCGGGACAGGGATACTATCGGGCTTTCTTT. This encodes CASSAPGQGYYRAFF.

This clonotype was seen a handful of times. V is TRBV29-1 and J is TRBJ2-7, with 11 bases aligning to TRBD1. CDR1 is SQVTM, CDR2 ANQGSEA, per germline. CDR3 length: 13 amino acids. Losses at the gene ends were 7 bases for V and 5 bases for J; bases not matched to a gene: 7. The CDR3: CSARTGGRNEQYF. CDR3 sequence (DNA): TGCAGCGCCCGGACAGGGGGCAGAAACGAGCAGTACTTC.

The chain couples TRBV6-5 to TRBJ2-5; TRBD2 agrees at 10 bases. The CDR3 is made up of 15 amino acids. CDR1 is MNHEY and CDR2 is SVGAGI in the germline V gene. V lost 4 bases to trimming and J lost 4 bases; unmatched junction nucleotides: 6. The CDR3: CASSWSGRAGETQYF. The CDR3 DNA follows: TGTGCCAGCAGTTGGAGCGGGAGGGCCGGAGAGACCCAGTACTTC.

A few counts support this clonotype. The chain has TRBV6-2 or TRBV6-3 and TRBJ2-5; 13 bases align to TRBD2. The ends lost 6 bases at V and 3 bases at J; junction bases unmatched: 7. CDR3 size: 16 residues. Germline lookup yields CDR1 MNHEY and CDR2 SVGEGT. In DNA form, the CDR3 reads TGTGCCAGCAGCGGACTAGCGGGGGTCATAGAAGAGACCCAGTACTTC. Translated: CASSGLAGVIEETQYF.